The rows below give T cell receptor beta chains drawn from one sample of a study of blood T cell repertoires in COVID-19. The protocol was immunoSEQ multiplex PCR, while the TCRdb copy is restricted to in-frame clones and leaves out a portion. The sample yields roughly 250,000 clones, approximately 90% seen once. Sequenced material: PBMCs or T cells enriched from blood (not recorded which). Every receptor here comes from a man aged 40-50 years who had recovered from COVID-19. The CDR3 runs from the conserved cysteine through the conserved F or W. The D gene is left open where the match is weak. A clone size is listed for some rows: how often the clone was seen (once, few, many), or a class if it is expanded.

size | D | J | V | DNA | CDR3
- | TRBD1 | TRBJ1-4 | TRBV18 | TGTGCCAGCTCACCAGAGACAGGGAATGAAAAACTGTTTTTT | CASSPETGNEKLFF
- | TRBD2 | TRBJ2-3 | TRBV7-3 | TGTGCCAGCAGCACCGGGCCCCAACGACTAGCGGGGCTTAATACCCCCACAGATACGCAGTATTTT | CASSTGPQRLAGLNTPTDTQYF
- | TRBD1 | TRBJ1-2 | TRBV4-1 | TGCGCCAGCAGCCAAGCGAAGGGACAGGCCTATGGCTACACCTTC | CASSQAKGQAYGYTF
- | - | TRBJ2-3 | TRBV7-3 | TGTGCCAGCAGCGTTAACTTCGCGGATACGCAGTATTTT | CASSVNFADTQYF
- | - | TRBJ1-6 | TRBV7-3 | TGTGCCAGCAGCAGGGACTCAGGCAATTCACCCCTCCACTTT | CASSRDSGNSPLHF
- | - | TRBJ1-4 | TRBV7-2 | TGTGCCAGCAGCTTAAAGGCAGGTGATGAAAAACTGTTTTTT | CASSLKAGDEKLFF
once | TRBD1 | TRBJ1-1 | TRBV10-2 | TGCGCCAGCAGTGAGTCGCCAGGGGGCTACACTGAAGCTTTCTTT | CASSESPGGYTEAFF
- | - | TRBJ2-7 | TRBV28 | TGTGCCACACTACAGGGGAGGTTGTACGAGCAGTACTTC | CATLQGRLYEQYF
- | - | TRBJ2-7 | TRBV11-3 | TGTGCCAGCAGCCCTGACAGTCCCTCAGAGCAGTACTTC | CASSPDSPSEQYF
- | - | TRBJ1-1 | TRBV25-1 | TGTGCCAGCAGTGAAGCGGGGTTGGGGCCTGAAAGTGAAGCTTTCTTT | CASSEAGLGPESEAFF
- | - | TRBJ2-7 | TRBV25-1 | TGTGCCAGCAAGCCCGACAGTCCCTACGAGCAGTACTTC | CASKPDSPYEQYF
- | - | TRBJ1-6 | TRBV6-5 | TGTGCCAGCAGTTCCGCGACGGAGGGGCTTTCTTCACCCCTCCACTTT | CASSSATEGLSSPLHF
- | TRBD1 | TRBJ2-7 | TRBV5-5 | TGTGCCAGCAGCGATAACAGGGGTTTCTCCTACGAGCAGTACTTC | CASSDNRGFSYEQYF
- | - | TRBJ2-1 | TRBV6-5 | TGTGCCCTAGACCCCCCACCACTGGGCTACAATGAGCAGTTCTTC | CALDPPPLGYNEQFF
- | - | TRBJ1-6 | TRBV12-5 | TGTGCTAGTGGTTTGGTTACGGGGAGCACACTGGACTCCTATAATTCACCCCTCCACTTT | CASGLVTGSTLDSYNSPLHF
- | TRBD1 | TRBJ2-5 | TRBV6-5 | TGTGCCAGCAGGGAGACAGGGGAAGAGACCCAGTACTTC | CASRETGEETQYF
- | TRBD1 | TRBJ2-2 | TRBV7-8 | TGTGCCAGCAGCTTATTCACAGGGGGCGAGGGCGGGGAGCTGTTTTTT | CASSLFTGGEGGELFF
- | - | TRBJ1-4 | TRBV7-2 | TGTGCCAGCAGCACAGGGTTGGCCAATGAAAAACTGTTTTTT | CASSTGLANEKLFF
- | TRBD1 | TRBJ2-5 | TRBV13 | TGTGCCAGCAGCAGACGGGACAGTGAGACCCAGTACTTC | CASSRRDSETQYF
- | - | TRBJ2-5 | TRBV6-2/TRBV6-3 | TGTGCCAGCAGTTACGATCGGGGTTTTGAGACCCAGTACTTC | CASSYDRGFETQYF
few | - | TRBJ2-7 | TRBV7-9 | TGTGCCAGCAGCTCGAGCTCCTACGAGCAGTACTTC | CASSSSSYEQYF
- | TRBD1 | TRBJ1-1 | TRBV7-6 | TGTGCCAGCAGACGGGACAGGGTAAATACTGAAGCTTTCTTT | CASRRDRVNTEAFF
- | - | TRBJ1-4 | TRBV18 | TGTGCCAGCTCACCAAGGAACAGGCGAGATGAAAAACTGTTTTTT | CASSPRNRRDEKLFF
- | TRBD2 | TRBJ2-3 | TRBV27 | TGTGCCAGCAGTATACCTACTAGCGGGAGGTTCTCAGATACGCAGTATTTT | CASSIPTSGRFSDTQYF
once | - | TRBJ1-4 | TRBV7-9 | TGTGCCAGCAGCTTAGCCGGGGGACCAAATGAAAAACTGTTTTTT | CASSLAGGPNEKLFF
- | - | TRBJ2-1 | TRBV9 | TGTGCCAGCAGCGTGATGGGCAGGGTAGGTCGCAATGAGCAGTTCTTC | CASSVMGRVGRNEQFF
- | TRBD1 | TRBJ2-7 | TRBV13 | TGTGCCAGCAGCTTAATGAGGGGGCTCTACGAGCAGTACTTC | CASSLMRGLYEQYF
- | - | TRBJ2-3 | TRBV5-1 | TGCGCCAGCAGCTTCGCGGCTGGGGCGTACACAGATACGCAGTATTTT | CASSFAAGAYTDTQYF
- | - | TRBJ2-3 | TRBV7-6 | TGTGCCAGCAGCTTATCCCGGGAGCCCCACCATACGCAGTATTTT | CASSLSREPHHTQYF
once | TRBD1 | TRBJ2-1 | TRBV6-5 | TGTGCCAGTAGGACAGGGTTTGCGAATGAGCAGTTCTTC | CASRTGFANEQFF
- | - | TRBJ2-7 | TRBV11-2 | TGTGCCAGCAGCTTAGAAGGTAGCGGACCCTACGAGCAGTACTTC | CASSLEGSGPYEQYF
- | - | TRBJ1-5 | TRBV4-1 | TGCGCCAGCAGCCAAGGACAGGATAGCAATCAGCCCCAGCATTTT | CASSQGQDSNQPQHF
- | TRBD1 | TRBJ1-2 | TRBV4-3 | TGCGCCAGCAGCCAAGGACAGGGAACGTCGTATGGCTACACCTTC | CASSQGQGTSYGYTF
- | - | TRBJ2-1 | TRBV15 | TGTGCCACCAGCAGAGACCGGCTGTCAGGGTGGAGTGAGCAGTTCTTC | CATSRDRLSGWSEQFF
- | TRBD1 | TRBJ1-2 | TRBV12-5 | TGTGCTAGTGGCCGGCCGGGACAGGTTGATGGCTACACCTTC | CASGRPGQVDGYTF
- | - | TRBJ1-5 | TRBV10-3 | TGTGCCATCAGCCCCGACATGGGCGGGCAGCCCCAGCATTTT | CAISPDMGGQPQHF
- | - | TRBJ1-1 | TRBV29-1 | TGCAGCGGGGACTTGGCGGCGAACACTGAAGCTTTCTTT | CSGDLAANTEAFF
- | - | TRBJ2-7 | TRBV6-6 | TGTGCCAGCAGTTACTCTCGGGATAGCAACGAGCAGTACTTC | CASSYSRDSNEQYF
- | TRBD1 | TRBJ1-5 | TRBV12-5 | TGTGCTAGTGCTCTCGACAGGGTGGGGCCCCAGCATTTT | CASALDRVGPQHF
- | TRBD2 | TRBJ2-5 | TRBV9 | TGTGCCAGCAGCGCGACCGGGACTAGTGAGACCCAGTACTTC | CASSATGTSETQYF
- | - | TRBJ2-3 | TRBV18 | TGTGCCACCACTGGTTCGCGTAGCGCAGATACGCAGTATTTT | CATTGSRSADTQYF
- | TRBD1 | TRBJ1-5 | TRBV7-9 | TGTGCCAGCAGCGAGGGACAGGGGGTACAGCCCCAGCATTTT | CASSEGQGVQPQHF
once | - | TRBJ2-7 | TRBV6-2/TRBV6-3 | TGTGCCAGCAGTTACTCGGCTAGCCGGGCCTACGAGCAGTACTTC | CASSYSASRAYEQYF
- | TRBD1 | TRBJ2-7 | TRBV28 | TGTGCCAGCAGGATTCGACAGGGTTCCCACGAGCAGTACTTC | CASRIRQGSHEQYF
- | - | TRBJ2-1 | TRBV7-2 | TGTGCCAGCAGCTCTTTGACCTCCGGGAATGAGCAGTTCTTC | CASSSLTSGNEQFF
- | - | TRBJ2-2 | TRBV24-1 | TGTGCCACCAGTTCGGGGTGGGCCGGGGAGCTGTTTTTT | CATSSGWAGELFF
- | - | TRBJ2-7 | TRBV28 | TGTGCCAGCAGTCCGGGTTCCCCCCTCTCCTACGAGCAGTACTTC | CASSPGSPLSYEQYF